These T cell receptor beta chains were read from a single sample in a study of tumor and adjacent non-tumor tissue in lung cancer. A single record per CDR3 protein comes from TCRdb applying MiXCR to the multiplex PCR reads. This table holds tens of thousands of distinct CDR3 sequences, about two thirds found once. The sequenced material came from lung tumor tissue. The receptors stem from a woman in her sixties or seventies with non-small cell lung cancer. The conserved cysteine and the conserved F or W are not part of the CDR3 here.

v_gene | CDR3aa
TRBV20-1 | SARDRMAGVNEQY
TRBV4-1 | ASSRVTRRTSGKYNEQF
TRBV5-4 | DSSLGRDTTFEF
TRBV5-1 | ASNTEIYNEQF
TRBV6-5 | VGRRDSPTGSYGYT
TRBV7-8 | ASGPGLAGNYEQF
TRBV5-5 | ASRLGQGAYERY
TRBV6-2/TRBV6-3 | TSNRGTDGYT
TRBV5-6 | AISLGDSVYEHY
TRBV28 | ASSLREGYTDTQY
TRBV5-5 | ASSMGQGAYEHY
TRBV6-1 | ASSRTSGGELF
TRBV6-6 | ASNYSTGQGEF
TRBV10-3 | VISESVDLVPQETQY
TRBV28 | ASNEGLYNELF
TRBV6-5 | SSSGGGQVYGYT
TRBV6-2/TRBV6-3 | ASSIPRGLRGTQY
TRBV10-2 | ANSDTRTNGYT
TRBV29-1 | SVDQGYDEQF
TRBV20-1 | SATQRLAGTFRGYEQY
TRBV19 | ASSIEGTVHRNEQF
TRBV20-1 | SARTSLLGIGAF
TRBV6-5 | ASNSGRKGEGALGTEAF
TRBV7-3 | ASSLSYTDTQY
TRBV20-1 | SARPVNTEAF
TRBV9 | ASRVGGGEQY
TRBV30 | AWSYRSLGYEQS
TRBV29-1 | SVAVTGDTYEPY
TRBV5-4 | ASSAKEGGDMQY
TRBV7-8 | ASSSLFRGAKYIQY
TRBV6-5 | ASRVELTSVGDQNIQY
TRBV5-1 | ASSSLSSTDTRY
TRBV7-8 | ASSLFKGITKNIQY
TRBV4-1 | ASSQSPGVLAGSKTQY
TRBV20-1 | SASSPSDLNGQF
TRBV29-1 | SVSRDRARELF
TRBV29-1 | SVGTWRKETQY
TRBV6-1 | ASSEEVWQAAYGNTIY
TRBV6-1 | VSSEAWGEGSQPQH
TRBV6-5 | ANSSSGGGHTEAF
TRBV4-1 | ASSHEARVYGYT
TRBV6-1 | ASSVYHELGEQY
TRBV7-9 | ASSTPPGQINTGELF